One TCR beta chain is described in this entry. Trimming removed 6 bases from V and 0 bases from J, with 15 bases in between. CDR3 size: 15 residues. In germline, CDR1 is MNHEY, CDR2 SVGEGT. Profiling relied on immunoSEQ multiplex PCR, and the TCRdb table lists in-frame clones only, not all of them. The sample carries 250,000 or so clones, about 91% recorded once. Across about two dozen US areas, participants ranged in age from roughly 18 to 89 years. Participants were placed into cohorts based on the clinical history they reported. The sample originates from a study of blood T cell repertoires in COVID-19. Across the whole study: T cells, B-cell-depleted T cells, or PBMCs provided the cDNA or gDNA that served as material.

Sequences were obtained from PBMCs or T cells enriched from blood (not recorded which). This sequence joins TRBV6-2 or TRBV6-3 and TRBJ2-7, with D perhaps TRBD2 (6 bases). The clonotype comes from a woman aged 40-49 years with acute COVID-19. DNA of the CDR3: TGTGCCAGCAGCCCAATTGGGGGGTACTCCTACGAGCAGTACTTC. Translated: CASSPIGGYSYEQYF.